This entry lists 28 T cell receptor beta chains sequenced from one sample in a study of tumor-infiltrating lymphocytes in primary liver carcinoma. Both RNA and DNA were isolated together from around 20-30 mg of bulk tissue that had not been sorted. A primer matching the constant region was used to make TCR beta cDNA from about 500 ng of total RNA. Libraries covering TCR beta were generated through three nested multiplex PCR rounds (using a slightly modified ARM-PCR). The first two PCR rounds used TRBV1-TRBV30 primers with a Cbeta primer, 10 cycles each. TCRdb re-called the multiplex PCR reads with MiXCR, one entry per CDR3 protein. The sample includes about 100,000 distinct CDR3 sequences, about 62% of them seen just once. Input material: liver tumor tissue from sampling region 2. This sample's subset: tumor region T2, inferior pole. The source of these receptors is an older woman with primary liver carcinoma and hepatitis B virus infection.

In regard to this clonotype: The junction shows a germline mismatch at one end, possibly a read error. The CDR3 DNA reads as TGTGCCAGCAGACTGAGCCTCGACACCGGGGAGCCGTTTTTT. Protein product: CASRLSLDTGEPFF. The chain joins TRBV11-1 to TRBJ2-2; possibly TRBD2 for D (5 bases). Germline lookup yields CDR1 SGHAT and CDR2 FQDESV (reference sequence). The CDR3 is 14 amino acids.

Of note for this clonotype: This could be a read error, since a much larger clone is one nucleotide away. The genes are TRBV28 and TRBJ1-2; D remains unclear. The CDR3 has 14 amino acids. Germline CDR1 reads MDHEN; CDR2 reads SYDVKM. Trimming stripped 3 bases from V and 0 bases from J, with 8 bases between. CDR3 in DNA: TGTGCCAGCAGTTTTGTAGGGTCTAACTATGGCTACACCTTC. This sequence encodes CASSFVGSNYGYTF.

In the case of this clonotype: With a much larger clone just one base away, this may be a read error. This chain links TRBV28 with TRBJ1-6; D uncertain. The V end lost 6 bases, the J end lost 7 bases, and 7 bases lay between the germline ends. The CDR3 contains 12 residues. The germline V gene encodes CDR1 MDHEN and CDR2 SYDVKM. The CDR3 here is CASSHPNSPLHF. CDR3 nucleotides: TGTGCCAGCAGCCATCCGAATTCACCCCTCCACTTT. Full variable domain (outside the CDR3, taken from reference TRBV28 and TRBJ1-6): DVKVTQSSRYLVKRTGEKVFLECVQDMDHENMFWYRQDPGLGLRLIYFSYDVKMKEKGDIPEGYSVSREKKERFSLILESASTNQTSMYLCASSHPNSPLHFGNGTRLTVT.

In the case of this clonotype: Since a much larger clone is just one base distant, this may be a read error. This chain connects TRBV6-5 to TRBJ2-7, with 7 bases fitting TRBD1. CDR1 and CDR2 (germline): MNHEY, SVGAGI. Trimming took 8 bases from V and 5 from J; bases not matched to a gene: 9. This CDR3 contains 13 residues. The CDR3 reads CASREGQRNEQYF. The CDR3 region has the DNA TGTGCCAGCCGCGAGGGACAGAGAAACGAGCAGTACTTC.

This clonotype was recorded only once. The CDR3 does not close with the conserved phenylalanine or tryptophan, likely indicating a read error. The chain uses TRBV6-2 or TRBV6-3 and TRBJ2-1; possibly TRBD2 for D (5 bases). This CDR3 contains 16 residues. Looked up from germline, CDR1 is MNHEY and CDR2 is SVGEGT. CDR3 loop: CPTFPGKGDFYNEQFL. The CDR3 DNA sequence: TGTCCCACCTTTCCTGGGAAGGGAGACTTCTACAATGAGCAGTTCCTC.

This clonotype was counted ten times or more. This rearrangement joins TRBV28 to TRBJ2-7; D remains ambiguous. The germline V gene encodes CDR1 MDHEN and CDR2 SYDVKM. Trimming stripped 7 bases from V and 6 bases from J, with 25 bases between. The CDR3 is made up of 16 amino acids. The CDR3 DNA reads as TGTGCCAGCATCACCAGGCCAGCGTCGGCCGAAGGCGAGCAGTACTTC. Translation gives CASITRPASAEGEQYF. Full variable domain (remainder filled in from reference TRBV28 and TRBJ2-7): DVKVTQSSRYLVKRTGEKVFLECVQDMDHENMFWYRQDPGLGLRLIYFSYDVKMKEKGDIPEGYSVSREKKERFSLILESASTNQTSMYLCASITRPASAEGEQYFGPGTRLTVT.

As to this clonotype: Relative to the germline gene, one junction end is altered; a read error may explain this. The gene calls are TRBV6-1 and TRBJ2-4; 9 bases map to TRBD2. CDR1 is MNHNS, CDR2 SASEGT, per germline. This CDR3 is 19 amino acids long. CDR3 sequence (DNA): TGTACCAGTAGTGAAGAGGCAAGCGGGAGGACTATCGCCAAAAACATTCAGTACTTC. This translates into CTSSEEASGRTIAKNIQYF.

This clonotype was picked up many times. The rearrangement joins TRBV28 to TRBJ1-6; D unresolved. The V end was cut by 6 bases, the J end by 13 bases, with 25 bases between. This CDR3 region has 16 residues. Germline-derived CDR1 and CDR2 are MDHEN and SYDVKM. CDR3 DNA sequence: TGTGCCAGCAGCAACAGCCCGGGCCTTACCAAAGGGCCCCTCCACTTT. Its protein product is CASSNSPGLTKGPLHF.

The chain joins TRBV5-1 to TRBJ2-3; D is unresolved. This CDR3 contains 16 residues. Germline V gives CDR1 SGHRS, CDR2 YFSETQ. Trimming removed 6 bases at V and 7 bases at J, with 24 bases between. The CDR3 DNA sequence: TGCGCCAGCAACTACGAGACTTCCCGGGTTATGAATACGCAGTATTTT. It translates to CASNYETSRVMNTQYF.

The J gene is TRBJ2-7, the V gene TRBV29-1, with D possibly being TRBD2 (5 bases). This CDR3 has 11 residues. V lost 6 bases, J lost 2 bases, and 8 bases lay in between. From germline, CDR1 is SQVTM and CDR2 ANQGSEA. The CDR3 coding sequence is TGCAGCGTGAGGGCAACCTACGAGCAGTACTTC. This translates into CSVRATYEQYF.

As for this clonotype: One junction end does not reproduce the germline sequence, and a read error may be involved. The J gene is TRBJ1-1, the V gene TRBV30; D might be TRBD1 (5 bases). CDR1 and CDR2 (germline): GTSNPN, SVGIG (reference sequence). The CDR3 length is 15 residues. DNA of the CDR3: TGTGCCTGGAGTGTACTAGGGGCGGTGAACACTAAAGCTTTCTTT. Encoded protein: CAWSVLGAVNTKAFF.

The sample holds one count of this clonotype. Germline and junction disagree at one end, which may indicate a read error. The gene calls are TRBV11-2 and TRBJ2-2, with TRBD1 as a possible D gene (7 bases). Germline V gene data show CDR1 as SGHAT and CDR2 as FQNNGV. The CDR3 is 16 amino acids. CDR3 in DNA: TGTGCCAGCAGCTTAGATCGCAGGGGGTGCACCCGGGAGCTGGTTTTT. Its protein product is CASSLDRRGCTRELVF. The full variable domain, in which reference TRBV11-2 and TRBJ2-2 provide the parts outside the CDR3, is EAGVAQSPRYKIIEKRQSVAFWCNPISGHATLYWYQQILGQGPKLLIQFQNNGVVDDSQLPKDRFSAERLKGVDSTLKIQPAKLEDSAVYLCASSLDRRGCTRELVFGEGSRLTVL.

The chain links TRBV30 to TRBJ1-2; D is possibly TRBD1 (6 bases). Trimming pared 3 bases from V and 7 bases from J, leaving 12 bases between. Germline V gene sequence: CDR1 GTSNPN, CDR2 SVGIG (reference sequence). CDR3 length equals 12 residues. As DNA, the CDR3 is TGTGCCTGGAGCCAGGGGAATTGTGGCTACACCTTC. It specifies CAWSQGNCGYTF.

The chain is built from TRBV6-2 or TRBV6-3 and TRBJ2-2; a possible D gene is TRBD2 (5 bases). CDR3 size: 14 residues. In germline, CDR1 is MNHEY, CDR2 SVGEGT. Trimming took off 10 bases at V and 5 bases at J, with 17 bases between the two ends. CDR3 residues: CANNDGLRTGELFF. CDR3 DNA sequence: TGTGCCAACAATGACGGACTGAGAACCGGGGAGCTGTTTTTT.

Comment on this clonotype: A read error may account for a junction end that differs from germline. In nucleotides, the CDR3 is TGTGCCAGCAGCTCCCCCCCAGGAGGAGTGAACACTGTAGCTTTCTTT. This translates into CASSSPPGGVNTVAFF. This sequence joins TRBV7-9 and TRBJ1-1, with no clear D. The CDR3 covers 16 residues. The germline V gene encodes CDR1 SEHNR and CDR2 FQNEAQ (reference sequence).

This clonotype was counted ten times or more. This chain joins TRBV30 and TRBJ1-1; 12 nucleotides line up with TRBD1. After removal of 3 bases from V and 5 bases from J, the junction contained 4 bases not matched to a gene. Germline loops: CDR1 GTSNPN, CDR2 SVGIG (reference sequence). The CDR3 has 14 amino acids. This chain's CDR3 is CAWRLGQGATEAFF. CDR3 nucleotide sequence: TGTGCCTGGAGATTGGGACAGGGGGCTACTGAAGCTTTCTTT.

The CDR3 spells CASSLGAQYF. The DNA for the CDR3 is TGTGCCAGCAGCTTAGGGGCCCAGTACTTC. The chain links TRBV11-3 to TRBJ2-5; no clear D gene. The CDR3 sequence is 10 residues long. The V and J ends lost 1 base and 9 bases respectively, with 3 bases between them. Per germline, CDR1 SGHNT and CDR2 YENEEA.

The J gene is TRBJ1-5, the V gene TRBV6-6; D is possibly TRBD1 (5 bases). Germline lookup yields CDR1 MNHNY and CDR2 SVGAGI (reference sequence). The CDR3 covers 15 residues. Trimming stripped 5 bases from V and 7 bases from J, with 18 bases between. As DNA, the CDR3 is TGTGCCAGCAGTCGAACCTCGGGGACCAACCAGCCCCAGCATTTT. It encodes CASSRTSGTNQPQHF.

V is TRBV11-2 and J is TRBJ2-3; no definite D call. The CDR3 runs 16 residues. The V gene's germline CDR1 is SGHAT and CDR2 FQNNGV. With 2 bases removed from V and 2 bases from J, the gap between germline ends came to 14 bases. The CDR3 nucleotides read TGTGCCAGCAGCTTAATGTCGGCTGGGGACACAGATACGCAGTATTTT. It is translated as CASSLMSAGDTDTQYF.

In regard to this clonotype: Germline and junction disagree at one end, which may indicate a read error. This rearrangement joins TRBV7-9 to TRBJ2-1, with 8 bases that match TRBD2. This CDR3 region has 17 residues. Germline V gene lookup returns CDR1 SEHNR and CDR2 FQNEAQ (reference sequence). The CDR3, as DNA: TGTGCCAGCGGCTTAGGTGGGAGCGGGAGCTCCTACAATGAGCAGTTCTTC. Protein: CASGLGGSGSSYNEQFF.

For this clonotype: One junction end does not reproduce the germline sequence, and a read error may be involved. The chain employs TRBV11-2 and TRBJ2-5, with 13 positions matching TRBD2. The CDR3 runs to 16 residues. The germline gives CDR1 SGHAT, CDR2 FQNNGV. The CDR3: CTSSPGTSGTRETQYF. Written as DNA, the CDR3 is TGTACCAGCAGCCCCGGGACTAGCGGGACTAGAGAGACCCAGTATTTC.

Points on this clonotype: One end of the junction is discordant with germline, which a read error may explain. The CDR3 region is CVSSYSKLMVQAFF. The CDR3 nucleotides read TGTGTCAGCAGTTACTCGAAGCTCATGGTTCAAGCTTTCTTT. This sequence joins TRBV6-5 and TRBJ1-1; the D is unclear. CDR1 and CDR2 from the germline V gene are MNHEY and SVGAGI. This CDR3 contains 14 residues.

Turning to this clonotype: The junction shows a germline mismatch at one end, possibly a read error. The chain joins TRBV11-3 to TRBJ1-1; tentatively, D is TRBD1 (5 bases). Per germline, CDR1 SGHNT and CDR2 YENEEA. CDR3 length equals 15 residues. The chain's CDR3 is CASSSTRGLNTEALF. CDR3 DNA: TGTGCCAGCAGCTCCACACGGGGCTTGAACACTGAAGCTTTATTT.

To note about this clonotype: A read error is likely, as this CDR3 ends without the conserved phenylalanine or tryptophan. The chain combines TRBV28 with TRBJ1-5; TRBD1 might be the D (5 bases). The ends were cut back, 3 bases at V and 2 bases at J, with 11 bases in the middle. CDR1 is MDHEN, CDR2 SYDVKM, per germline. There are 15 residues in the CDR3. The CDR3 coding sequence is TGTGCCAGCAGTTTTCCCTGGGGACGCAATCAGCCCCAGCATTAT. It codes for CASSFPWGRNQPQHY.

This clonotype was observed once. Germline and junction disagree at one end, which may indicate a read error. The chain has TRBV11-3 and TRBJ2-1; D may be TRBD2 (7 bases). This CDR3 comprises 13 residues. Looked up from germline, CDR1 is SGHNT and CDR2 is YENEEA. CDR3 sequence (DNA): TGTGCAAGCAGTGGCGGGGGCTACAATGAGCAGTCCTTC. Amino acids: CASSGGGYNEQSF.

A remark on this clonotype: Because the CDR3 is missing its conserved closing phenylalanine or tryptophan, this is likely a read error. The chain links TRBV11-2 to TRBJ2-5; 8 bases agree with TRBD1. The CDR3 loop spans 14 amino acids. Germline V gives CDR1 SGHAT, CDR2 FQNNGV. This CDR3 is CASSHQGAGEIQYL. DNA of the CDR3: TGTGCCAGCAGCCACCAGGGGGCCGGGGAGATCCAGTACTTG.

This clonotype was recorded many times. This chain uses TRBV6-1 with TRBJ1-2, with TRBD1 as a possible D gene (5 bases). V was clipped by 2 bases and J by 0 bases, with 13 bases between them. CDR3 length: 16 amino acids. Germline V CDR1 and CDR2: MNHNS, SASEGT. The CDR3 reads CASSERATGANYGYTF. The CDR3, as DNA: TGTGCCAGCAGTGAAAGGGCTACAGGAGCTAACTATGGCTACACCTTC.

The CDR3 reads CASSQDSRYREQFF. DNA of the CDR3: TGTGCCAGTAGTCAGGACTCGAGGTACAGGGAGCAGTTCTTC. The chain carries TRBV11-2 and TRBJ2-1, with D perhaps given as TRBD1 or TRBD2 (5 bases each). This CDR3 is 14 amino acids long. Germline lookup yields CDR1 SGHAT and CDR2 FQNNGV. The V gene lost 9 bases and the J gene lost 10 bases, with 22 bases spanning the gap.